The clone carrying this T cell receptor beta chain appeared many times. The antigen remains unidentified. TCRbeta libraries were built with three rounds of nested PCR, modified from ARM-PCR. Using its own MiXCR run on the multiplex PCR reads, TCRdb lists one record per CDR3 protein. This sample carries under 95,000 distinct CDR3 sequences, 61% of them seen once, and the ten largest clones take around 16%. Germline CDR1 SQVTM, CDR2 ANQGSEA. The CDR3 runs 15 residues. V was trimmed by 2 bases and J by 1 base, leaving 9 bases between them. These data are taken from a study of tumor and adjacent non-tumor tissue in lung cancer. Overall study: Samples averaged about 4.2 million productive TCRbeta reads each.

Study-level points and caveats: Tumor tissue had significantly higher TCR diversity than normal lung.

RNA was extracted from bulk tissue without any cell sorting. Donors were chemotherapy-naive, newly diagnosed lung cancer surgical patients in China, August–November 2014. The source of this sequence is a man between 65 and 85 years old with non-small cell lung cancer. Material for sequencing was lung tumor tissue. This chain links TRBV29-1 with TRBJ2-6, with D possibly being TRBD1 (5 bases). Written as DNA, the CDR3 is TGCAGCGTTGAACTAGGGGTATCTGGGGCCAACGTCCTGACTTTC. The encoded protein is CSVELGVSGANVLTF.